Each of the 6 T cell receptor beta chains below was sequenced from the same sample in a study of OX40 agonist ivuxolimab in advanced cancers. The method was immunoSEQ multiplex PCR; TCRdb's version includes in-frame clones alone and lacks a portion of them. This sample has fewer than 75,000 clones; 90% to 95% occur once, and the top ten carry 2% to 2.5%. The sample here was CD4+ or CD8+ T cells sorted from blood, taken in a trial of the OX40 agonist ivuxolimab. Every receptor here comes from an adult with an advanced solid tumor such as melanoma, head and neck, liver or kidney cancer.

The chain employs TRBV5-1 and TRBJ2-3; D gene unclear. CDR3 size: 13 residues. V was cut by 0 bases and J by 5 bases, with 7 bases left in between. Germline CDR1 is SGHRS and CDR2 is YFSETQ. CDR3 in amino acids: CASSLGVVDTQYF. The CDR3 DNA follows: TGCGCCAGCAGCTTGGGGGTGGTAGATACGCAGTATTTT.

The chain carries TRBV11-2 and TRBJ2-7; D is perhaps TRBD1 (6 bases). Germline loops: CDR1 SGHAT, CDR2 FQNNGV. This CDR3 has 14 amino acids. The germline V and J ends were trimmed by 1 base and 1 base, with 8 bases remaining between them. In DNA form, the CDR3 reads TGTGCCAGCAGCTTAGGTAGGGGGTCCTACGAGCAGTACTTC. Translating gives CASSLGRGSYEQYF.

The chain recombines TRBV10-3 with TRBJ2-3; D uncertain. CDR3 length: 14 amino acids. V shed 3 bases and J shed 2 bases, with 9 bases lying between them. Germline V gene data show CDR1 as ENHRY and CDR2 as SYGVKD. Here the CDR3 reads CAISERADTDTQYF. Here the CDR3 DNA reads TGTGCCATCAGTGAACGGGCGGACACAGATACGCAGTATTTT.

The chain recombines TRBV21-1 with TRBJ2-7; the table's D call, TRBD2, was not checked against the DNA. TRBV21-1 is marked as a pseudogene. The CDR3 extends over 15 amino acids. CDR3 sequence (DNA): TGTGCCAGCAGCCAGAAGCGGGGGGAGACCTACGAGCAGTACTTC. It codes for CASSQKRGETYEQYF.

The gene calls are TRBV6-5 and TRBJ2-7, with D perhaps TRBD1 (6 bases). The CDR3 runs 12 residues. Germline CDR1 and CDR2: MNHEY and SVGAGI. Trimming cost V 2 bases and J 7 bases, with 9 bases left between them. The CDR3 nucleotides read TGTGCCAGCAGTTACCCCCAGGGGGAGCAGTACTTC. It yields the protein CASSYPQGEQYF.

This clone was seen just once. A junction boundary mismatches the germline segment, possibly from a read error. Other DNA variants within this sample encode the same CDR3. This sequence joins TRBV27 and TRBJ2-5; D may be TRBD2 (7 bases). This CDR3 contains 13 residues. Per the germline V gene, CDR1 is MNHEY and CDR2 is SMNVEV (reference sequence). CDR3 amino acids: CASSFTGRETQYF. The CDR3, as DNA: TGTGCCAGCAGTTTCACAGGGCGGGAGACTCAGTACTTC.